This T cell receptor (beta chain) was observed in a study of CD4 T cells in relation to SARS-CoV-2 and coronaviruses. Germline V gene sequence: CDR1 SEHNR, CDR2 FQNEAQ (reference sequence). The CDR3 totals 14 residues. Trimming shortened V by 5 bases and J by 6 bases, and 17 bases separated the two germline ends. Before the COVID-19 pandemic, during about 2010-2019, CD4+ T cells were taken from unexposed donors. Isolation of CD4+ T cells took place after roughly nine days in culture. Unexposed-donor CD4+ T cells were probed with SARS-CoV-2 S/N and four cold-coronavirus spikes, cells permitting. This table comes from immunoSEQ multiplex PCR, and its TCRdb copy is limited to in-frame clones, with some not included. The sample holds about 19,000 clones, over 65% seen once. About this clone: Its matching antigen is unknown.

The receptor was isolated from a human donor in good health. The chain has TRBV7-9 and TRBJ2-7; D is unclear. Sequenced material: CD4+ T cells from PBMCs, cultured in vitro. CDR3 in amino acids: CASSENQHLAEQYF. The DNA of the CDR3 is TGTGCCAGCAGCGAAAACCAGCATCTCGCCGAGCAGTACTTC.